This T cell receptor beta chain was profiled in a study of T cell changes during pregnancy in multiple sclerosis. Germline V gene lookup returns CDR1 MNHEY and CDR2 SVGAGI. The CDR3 runs to 13 residues. The germline V and J ends were trimmed by 3 bases and 4 bases, with 9 bases remaining between them. Produced via immunoSEQ multiplex PCR; TCRdb's table is partial and in-frame only. The sample has fewer than 60,000 clones; less than 95% are singletons. The input for sequencing was peripheral blood, taken after pregnancy. The receptor was derived from a female donor in good health, enrolled as a control in a pregnancy study. The rearrangement joins TRBV6-5 to TRBJ1-1, with D uncertain. In DNA, the CDR3 is TGTGCCAGCAGTTATGGTTCGGGCACTGAAGCTTTCTTT. It is translated as CASSYGSGTEAFF.